The 25 T cell receptor beta chains reported below all come from one sample, sequenced in a study of Graves' ophthalmopathy and Graves' hyperthyroidism. Amplifying from RNA transcripts, the study obtained TCR beta CDR3 regions. The first-round RT-PCR employed HTBI primers together with the Qiagen OneStep RT-PCR kit. A multiplex PCR was then performed as the second round. TCRdb re-called the multiplex PCR reads with MiXCR, one entry per CDR3 protein. The sample shows roughly 400,000 distinct CDR3 sequences, approximately 15% of them seen only once. Source material: peripheral blood. These receptors all come from a woman between 18 and 29 years old with stable Graves' hyperthyroidism.

This clonotype was seen a handful of times. This clone may be a read error of a much larger clone one base away. J is TRBJ1-1 and V is TRBV19; tentative D call: TRBD1 (6 bases). CDR3 length: 17 amino acids. Germline loops: CDR1 LNHDA, CDR2 SQIVND (reference sequence). As DNA, the CDR3 is TGTGCCAGTAGTATGGGACGGGCGTACAGGGAGTGGACTGAAGCTTGCTTT. Protein: CASSMGRAYREWTEACF.

This clonotype was seen repeatedly, ten times or more. V and J are TRBV11-2 and TRBJ2-6; the D is unclear. The V and J ends lost 5 bases and 2 bases respectively, with 10 bases between them. The CDR3 consists of 15 residues. Germline loops: CDR1 SGHAT, CDR2 FQNNGV. For the CDR3, the DNA is TGTGCCAGCAGCACCCGGGCGGCTGGGGCCAACGTCCTGACTTTC. This codes for CASSTRAAGANVLTF.

Worth noting for this clonotype: Given a much more abundant clone one base away, this may be a read error. The J gene is TRBJ2-5, the V gene TRBV7-3; D is undetermined. The CDR3 contains 13 residues. Germline-derived CDR1 and CDR2 are SGHTA and FQGTGA. DNA of the CDR3: TGTGTCAGCAGCTCGACGACACAAGAGACCCAGTACTTC. Encoded protein: CVSSSTTQETQYF. The whole variable domain, filled in from reference TRBV7-3 and TRBJ2-5, reads GAGVSQTPSNKVTEKGKYVELRCDPISGHTALYWYRQSLGQGPEFLIYFQGTGAADDSGLPNDRFFAVRPEGSVSTLKIQRTERGDSAVYLCVSSSTTQETQYFGPGTRLLVL.

In this sample, this clonotype turned up a few times. Just one base apart from a much larger clone, this may be a read error. V is TRBV6-2 or TRBV6-3 and J is TRBJ2-5; no reliable D call. V lost 2 bases and J 9 bases, leaving 16 bases between the germline ends. From germline, CDR1 is MNHEY and CDR2 SVGEGT. There are 14 residues in the CDR3. The CDR3 nucleotides are TGTGCCAGCAGTTACATTTCCGGAGTGGCGGCCCAGTACTTC. It translates to CASSYISGVAAQYF.

The chain couples TRBV28 to TRBJ1-5; 7 nucleotides agree with TRBD1. The germline gives CDR1 MDHEN, CDR2 SYDVKM. The V and J ends lost 6 bases and 6 bases, in that order; junction bases with no gene match: 11. The CDR3 consists of 15 residues. CDR3 sequence: CASSPMTGMFQPQHF. The DNA of the CDR3 is TGTGCCAGCAGCCCAATGACAGGGATGTTTCAGCCCCAGCATTTT.

This clonotype was seen more than once but under ten times. A much larger clone differs by one base, so this may be a read error. The chain joins TRBV6-1 to TRBJ1-3; TRBD1 is a possible D gene (6 bases). Germline CDR1 reads MNHNS; CDR2 reads SASEGT. Trimming cost V 11 bases and J 9 bases, with 14 bases left between them. The CDR3 totals 11 residues. The DNA of the CDR3 is TGTGCCGAGGGGGATAGAGGCACCATATATTTT. This gives the protein CAEGDRGTIYF.

In this sample, this clonotype turned up many times. The V and J genes are TRBV4-1 and TRBJ1-5; 7 nucleotides line up with TRBD1. The CDR3 contains 14 residues. From germline, CDR1 is MGHRA and CDR2 YSYEKL. Trimming at V came to 4 bases and at J to 11 bases, leaving 11 bases not matched to a gene. The CDR3 reads CASSPGQDLVAQHF. CDR3 DNA: TGCGCCAGCAGCCCAGGACAGGACTTGGTGGCCCAGCATTTT.

This clonotype has at least ten counts. V is TRBV6-1 and J is TRBJ2-5; 8 nucleotides align to TRBD1. The germline V gene has CDR1 MNHNS and CDR2 SASEGT. This CDR3 region has 14 residues. After removal of 3 bases from V and 5 bases from J, the junction contained 5 bases not matched to a gene. The CDR3 loop is CASSEDRVRETQYF. The CDR3 nucleotides read TGTGCCAGCAGTGAGGACAGGGTCCGGGAGACCCAGTACTTC.

This clonotype was observed at least ten times. V gene TRBV19 combines with J gene TRBJ1-1; D is uncertain. V was cut by 5 bases and J by 3 bases, with 10 bases left in between. The CDR3 is 13 residues long. Germline CDR1 is LNHDA and CDR2 is SQIVND (reference sequence). The CDR3 is CASSGPLDTEAFF. The CDR3 DNA reads as TGTGCCAGTAGTGGGCCTTTGGACACTGAAGCTTTCTTT.

This clonotype was seen ten or more times. This chain joins TRBV25-1 and TRBJ1-1; D gene unclear. Germline V gene sequence: CDR1 MGHDK, CDR2 SYGVNS. The CDR3 length is 14 residues. V was clipped by 1 base and J by 1 base, with 7 bases between them. CDR3 in DNA: TGTGCCAGCAGTGAATTTGGCAGGAACACTGAAGCTTTCTTT. It translates to CASSEFGRNTEAFF.

This clonotype has ten or more counts. The chain carries TRBV7-2 and TRBJ2-5, with D maybe TRBD1 (5 bases). The CDR3 totals 17 residues. Germline V gives CDR1 SGHTA, CDR2 FQGNSA. V gave up 5 bases and J gave up 4 bases, with 23 bases separating them. Here the CDR3 reads CASSPPFWARGGETQYF. The CDR3 DNA reads TGTGCCAGCAGCCCCCCTTTCTGGGCTAGGGGTGGAGAGACCCAGTACTTC.

This clonotype showed up many times. The V gene is TRBV19, the J gene TRBJ1-2, with 7 bases lining up with TRBD1. The length of the CDR3 is 15 residues. Germline trimming cut 5 bases from V and 5 bases from J; bases unmatched to any gene: 11. Germline CDR1 reads LNHDA; CDR2 reads SQIVND (reference sequence). CDR3 in amino acids: CASSAQGSSGYGYTF. DNA for the CDR3: TGTGCCAGTAGTGCACAGGGGTCCTCCGGGTATGGCTACACCTTC.

In this sample, this clonotype turned up many times. The chain joins TRBV6-2 or TRBV6-3 to TRBJ1-2; D ambiguous. The length of the CDR3 is 11 residues. CDR1 MNHEY and CDR2 SVGEGT come from the germline V gene. Trimming shortened V by 5 bases and J by 7 bases, and 8 bases separated the two germline ends. The CDR3 nucleotides are TGTGCCAGCAGTAATGAAGGTGGCTACACCTTC. Translated: CASSNEGGYTF.

This clonotype occurred many times. The chain links TRBV19 to TRBJ1-6; D gene unclear. V was cut by 5 bases and J by 2 bases, with 13 bases left in between. Germline V gene data show CDR1 as LNHDA and CDR2 as SQIVND (reference sequence). This CDR3 region has 16 residues. CDR3 residues: CASSPDGGAYNSPLHF. The DNA of the CDR3 is TGTGCCAGTAGTCCGGACGGAGGCGCCTATAATTCACCCCTCCACTTT.

This clonotype has ten or more counts. The chain links TRBV7-9 to TRBJ1-2; D might be TRBD1 (5 bases). CDR1 is SEHNR, CDR2 FQNEAQ, per germline (reference sequence). The V end was cut by 1 base, the J end by 6 bases, with 12 bases between. The CDR3 is 14 amino acids. CDR3 coding DNA: TGTGCCAGCAGCTTAGAGAGAGGGGATAATGGCTACACCTTC. It encodes CASSLERGDNGYTF.

This clonotype was observed many times. The chain carries TRBV11-3 and TRBJ1-2; D remains ambiguous. The CDR3 has 12 amino acids. Trimming removed 3 bases from V and 8 bases from J, with 10 bases in between. Germline CDR1 is SGHNT and CDR2 is YENEEA. The CDR3 loop reads CASSFTAGGYTF. CDR3 coding DNA: TGTGCCAGCAGCTTTACAGCGGGCGGCTACACCTTC.

This clonotype was picked up many times. The V call is TRBV4-1, the J call TRBJ2-7, with TRBD2 as a possible D gene (6 bases). V lost 4 bases and J 6 bases, leaving 16 bases between the germline ends. Germline CDR1 is MGHRA and CDR2 is YSYEKL. CDR3 length equals 14 residues. CDR3 sequence: CASSPTSPTSEQYF. CDR3 bases: TGCGCCAGCAGCCCAACTAGCCCGACTAGCGAGCAGTACTTC.

The J gene is TRBJ1-5, the V gene TRBV19; 8 bases match TRBD1. Trimming took 5 bases from V and 4 from J; bases not matched to a gene: 10. The CDR3 has 16 amino acids. The V gene's germline CDR1 is LNHDA and CDR2 SQIVND (reference sequence). CDR3: CASSSKGQGLNQPQHF. DNA of the CDR3: TGTGCCAGTAGTTCAAAAGGACAGGGATTGAATCAGCCCCAGCATTTT.

The chain links TRBV6-2 or TRBV6-3 to TRBJ2-7, with D perhaps being TRBD1 or TRBD2 (5 bases each). The CDR3 is 14 amino acids. Germline CDR1 reads MNHEY; CDR2 reads SVGEGT. Trimming shortened V by 7 bases and J by 1 base, and 14 bases separated the two germline ends. This CDR3 reads CASNPQGPSYEQYF. The DNA for the CDR3 is TGTGCCAGCAATCCTCAGGGACCATCCTACGAGCAGTACTTC.

This clonotype was detected a few times. A much bigger clone sits one base away, suggesting this may be a read error. V usage is TRBV10-1 and J usage is TRBJ2-7; possible D gene TRBD1, 6 bases. CDR1 and CDR2 from the germline V gene are WNHNN and SYGVQD (reference sequence). The CDR3 consists of 16 residues. Between the trimmed V and J ends, which lost 4 bases and 0 bases, there was a span of 16 bases. CDR3 residues: CASSGSPTGSSYEQYF. CDR3 DNA sequence: TGCGCCAGCAGTGGGTCCCCCACAGGGAGCTCCTACGAGCAGTACTTC.

At least ten counts were recorded for this clonotype. The chain is built from TRBV29-1 and TRBJ1-1, with D unresolved. Germline V lookup: CDR1 SQVTM, CDR2 ANQGSEA. This CDR3 has 11 amino acids. V dropped 7 bases and J dropped 4 bases, with 10 bases sitting between them. Here the CDR3 DNA reads TGCAGCGCAAGGGAGGCCACTGAAGCTTTCTTT. This gives the protein CSAREATEAFF.

This clonotype showed up many times. The V call is TRBV6-4, the J call TRBJ1-2, with D possibly TRBD1 on 6 matching bases. Trimming removed 2 bases from V and 3 bases from J, with 10 bases in between. The germline V gene has CDR1 MRHNA and CDR2 SNTAGT. The CDR3 totals 14 residues. As DNA, the CDR3 is TGTGCCAGCAGTGACACGGGACAAGACTATGGCTACACCTTC. Translating it yields CASSDTGQDYGYTF.

The chain employs TRBV29-1 and TRBJ2-3, with 14 bases lining up with TRBD2. With V trimmed by 6 bases and J by 7 bases, 9 bases remained unmatched. Germline lookup yields CDR1 SQVTM and CDR2 ANQGSEA. The CDR3 contains 15 residues. CDR3 DNA: TGCAGCGTCGACACCGGGACTAGCGGGGGAAATACGCAGTATTTT. It codes for CSVDTGTSGGNTQYF.

V is TRBV15 and J is TRBJ2-5; 8 bases line up with TRBD2. The CDR3 is 17 amino acids. Losses at the gene ends were 0 bases for V and 3 bases for J; bases not matched to a gene: 9. Germline values: CDR1 LNHNV, CDR2 YYDKDF (reference sequence). CDR3 bases: TGTGCCACCAGCAGAGATCTCCTTCTGACTAGCGAAGAGACCCAGTACTTC. Its protein product is CATSRDLLLTSEETQYF.

This clonotype was seen ten or more times. The chain couples TRBV13 to TRBJ1-1; D is ambiguous. This CDR3 spans 14 amino acids. Germline CDR1 is PRHDT and CDR2 is FYEKMQ (reference sequence). V lost 8 bases and J lost 1, with 14 bases in between. The CDR3 nucleotides are TGTGCCAGCCGACCCTTCAGGAAGAACACTGAAGCTTTCTTT. Amino acid sequence: CASRPFRKNTEAFF. The variable domain in full, with the rest retrieved from reference TRBV13 and TRBJ1-1, is AAGVIQSPRHLIKEKRETATLKCYPIPRHDTVYWYQQGPGQDPQFLISFYEKMQSDKGSIPDRFSAQQFSDYHSELNMSSLELGDSALYFCASRPFRKNTEAFFGQGTRLTVV.